This is a list of T cell receptor beta chains from one sample in a study of PD-1 blockade in classical Hodgkin lymphoma. Sequenced by immunoSEQ multiplex PCR; TCRdb stores in-frame clones only, minus some. The top ten hold approximately 20% of the sample, which has about 41,000 clones, 76% seen once. Sequencing used peripheral blood mononuclear cells (PBMCs), obtained at baseline. Source of these receptors: a human donor with classical Hodgkin lymphoma. CDR3s leave out the opening cysteine and the closing phenylalanine or tryptophan. Rows give clone size only sometimes, using once, few, many, or a class for an expanded clone.

v_gene	abundance	j_gene	CDR3aa
TRBV30	once	TRBJ2-7	AWSWVASYEQY
TRBV28	.	TRBJ2-2	ASSLSPGGGAGTGELF
TRBV11-2	.	TRBJ2-7	ASSSYGPGPPYEQY
TRBV6-4	.	TRBJ2-3	ASSVRGTDTQY
TRBV7-7	.	TRBJ2-7	ASSLGSGDSYEQY
TRBV7-2	.	TRBJ2-3	ASSLAGGLVTDTQY
TRBV11-3	.	TRBJ2-1	ASALGFNEQF
TRBV14	.	TRBJ2-7	ASSRQGTYEQY
TRBV7-3	.	TRBJ2-5	ASSAGLAGQETQY
TRBV7-3	.	TRBJ1-2	ASSLSGTGLYGYT
TRBV19	.	TRBJ1-2	ASSGMGGYT
TRBV28	few	TRBJ1-2	ASREEYGYT
TRBV28	.	TRBJ2-7	ASSPPGTGYEQY
TRBV4-2	.	TRBJ2-7	ASSRGTSGSYEQY
TRBV30	.	TRBJ2-2	AWSVGPGNTGELF
TRBV30	once	TRBJ1-5	AWSVSGTTNQPQH
TRBV6-5	.	TRBJ1-2	ASRVHRDRGYGYT
TRBV7-2	.	TRBJ2-5	ASSLVFRLAGVGETQY
TRBV19	few	TRBJ2-7	ASSMRGTSSYEQY
TRBV2	.	TRBJ1-2	ASSRMGDGYT
TRBV10-1	.	TRBJ2-3	ASSVSRSSADTQY
TRBV7-2	.	TRBJ2-7	ASSLGARVSYEQY
TRBV7-9	once	TRBJ2-3	ASSLTGLSDTQY
TRBV25-1	.	TRBJ2-1	ASSDVSQLNEQF
TRBV5-1	.	TRBJ1-4	ASSLRIQEKLF